A single sample gave rise to the 18 T cell receptor beta chains below, sequenced in a study of shared clonotypes between healthy human individuals (dated by TCRdb to 2020 to 2022). CD8 naive samples were obtained by positive selection for CCR7 among CD45RO-negative cells, yielding a CD45RA+CCR7+ population from which TemRA cells were excluded. Libraries were constructed by the immunoSEQ multiplex PCR assay. TCRdb holds this immuneACCESS table with in-frame rearrangements only. Some clones are missing; in checked studies, unresolved V genes explain under half, and the rest has no known cause. The sample records about 2 million clones, about 95% of which are singletons. The ten largest account for less than 1.5% of the sample. The sequencing sample was made of naive CD8+ T cells sorted from blood. According to the study, the label for this sample's cell subset or site signals: CD45RA+CCR7+. These receptors were collected from a man younger than 35 in good health.

The gene calls are TRBV10-3 and TRBJ1-4, with a tentative D call TRBD1 (5 bases). Germline assignment: CDR1 ENHRY and CDR2 SYGVKD. This CDR3 spans 15 amino acids. V gave up 4 bases and J gave up 8 bases, with 17 bases separating them. CDR3 sequence: CAISGTTGTEEKLFF. As DNA, the CDR3 is TGTGCCATCAGTGGTACAACGGGGACGGAGGAAAAACTGTTTTTT.

J is TRBJ2-7 and V is TRBV27; D call uncertain. Germline V gene data show CDR1 as MNHEY and CDR2 as SMNVEV (reference sequence). Between the trimmed V and J ends, which lost 3 bases and 3 bases, there was a span of 15 bases. The CDR3 length is 15 residues. CDR3 bases: TGTGCCAGCAGTTTCCAAGGGCTATCAAACTACGAGCAGTACTTC. It specifies CASSFQGLSNYEQYF.

Here the CDR3 reads CASSLDPGSTGELFF. In DNA form, the CDR3 reads TGTGCCAGCAGCTTAGATCCGGGTAGCACCGGGGAGCTGTTTTTT. The chain couples TRBV7-9 to TRBJ2-2; D call uncertain. Trimming took 1 base from V and 4 from J, leaving 10 bases between them. Germline V gives CDR1 SEHNR, CDR2 FQNEAQ (reference sequence). The CDR3 totals 15 residues.

This chain uses TRBV19 with TRBJ1-1, with no clear D. Germline values: CDR1 LNHDA, CDR2 SQIVND (reference sequence). CDR3 length: 15 amino acids. Trimming shortened V by 2 bases and J by 3 bases, and 13 bases separated the two germline ends. The CDR3 reads CASSINPDGYTEAFF. The CDR3 nucleotides read TGTGCCAGTAGTATAAACCCGGACGGATACACTGAAGCTTTCTTT.

The rearrangement joins TRBV7-9 to TRBJ1-5; no firm D call. The CDR3 length is 15 residues. Germline lookup yields CDR1 SEHNR and CDR2 FQNEAQ (reference sequence). V was cut by 5 bases and J by 1 base, with 12 bases left in between. The CDR3 sequence: CASSPSDPSNQPQHF. CDR3 DNA sequence: TGTGCCAGCAGCCCATCAGATCCGAGCAATCAGCCCCAGCATTTT. The whole variable domain, remainder taken from reference TRBV7-9 and TRBJ1-5, is DTGVSQNPRHKITKRGQNVTFRCDPISEHNRLYWYRQTLGQGPEFLTYFQNEAQLEKSRLLSDRFSAERPKGSFSTLEIQRTEQGDSAMYLCASSPSDPSNQPQHFGDGTRLSIL.

This chain connects TRBV28 to TRBJ1-1; D unresolved. CDR3 length: 14 amino acids. The V and J ends lost 6 bases and 0 bases respectively, with 11 bases between them. Germline assignment: CDR1 MDHEN and CDR2 SYDVKM. The CDR3 region is CASSHRSLNTEAFF. The CDR3 bases are TGTGCCAGCAGCCACAGATCTCTGAACACTGAAGCTTTCTTT. The whole variable domain, remainder taken from reference TRBV28 and TRBJ1-1, is DVKVTQSSRYLVKRTGEKVFLECVQDMDHENMFWYRQDPGLGLRLIYFSYDVKMKEKGDIPEGYSVSREKKERFSLILESASTNQTSMYLCASSHRSLNTEAFFGQGTRLTVV.

Concerning this clone: Within the sample, other DNA sequences also encode this same CDR3. The gene calls are TRBV30 and TRBJ1-5; D is perhaps TRBD1 (5 bases). Trimming took 7 bases from V and 0 from J, leaving 13 bases between them. The CDR3 contains 14 residues. Germline assignment: CDR1 GTSNPN and CDR2 SVGIG (reference sequence). The chain's CDR3 is CAFGGENSNQPQHF. For the CDR3, the DNA is TGTGCCTTCGGGGGGGAAAATAGCAATCAGCCCCAGCATTTT.

The chain links TRBV28 to TRBJ2-2; TRBD1 might be the D (6 bases). The germline V gene encodes CDR1 MDHEN and CDR2 SYDVKM. The CDR3 sequence is 13 residues long. V lost 1 base and J lost 7, with 7 bases in between. The CDR3 loop reads CASSLSGDGELFF. CDR3 sequence (DNA): TGTGCCAGCAGTTTATCAGGGGACGGGGAGCTGTTTTTT.

This rearrangement joins TRBV6-5 to TRBJ2-7; 8 nucleotides align to TRBD1. Germline CDR1 is MNHEY and CDR2 is SVGAGI. The CDR3 extends over 14 amino acids. J gave up 2 bases and V 5 bases, and 5 bases lay outside the gene matches. The CDR3 protein is CASSLSGGPYEQYF. CDR3 nucleotides: TGTGCCAGCAGTCTGTCAGGGGGCCCCTACGAGCAGTACTTC.

The V call is TRBV2, the J call TRBJ1-5; a weak D match, TRBD1 (5 bases). The CDR3 contains 15 residues. Germline V gene lookup returns CDR1 SNHLY and CDR2 FYNNEI. The germline V and J ends were trimmed by 6 bases and 2 bases, with 14 bases remaining between them. The CDR3 loop is CASRSGGSGNQPQHF. DNA of the CDR3: TGTGCCAGCAGATCTGGGGGTAGCGGCAATCAGCCCCAGCATTTT.

This clone is a singleton in its sample. The chain recombines TRBV15 with TRBJ1-5, with unresolved D. V was shortened by 3 bases and J by 0 bases, with 9 bases between the two germline ends. In germline, CDR1 is LNHNV, CDR2 YYDKDF (reference sequence). The CDR3 extends over 15 amino acids. CDR3 coding DNA: TGTGCCACCAGCAGGACCGTGTATAGCAATCAGCCCCAGCATTTT. The encoded protein is CATSRTVYSNQPQHF.

The genes are TRBV6-5 and TRBJ1-1; D remains ambiguous. The CDR3 consists of 13 residues. In germline, CDR1 is MNHEY, CDR2 SVGAGI. The V gene lost 6 bases and the J gene lost 3 bases, with 11 bases spanning the gap. The CDR3 nucleotides are TGTGCCAGCAGCCCCGACCGTTACACTGAAGCTTTCTTT. As protein: CASSPDRYTEAFF.

The CDR3 nucleotides read TGTGCCAGCAGCCTCCATTGGACTAGCGGGGGGTACAATGAGCAGTTCTTC. Residues: CASSLHWTSGGYNEQFF. V usage is TRBV7-9 and J usage is TRBJ2-1, with 14 bases lining up with TRBD2. The CDR3 extends over 17 amino acids. Germline lookup yields CDR1 SEHNR and CDR2 FQNEAQ (reference sequence). The J segment lost 4 bases and the V segment lost 5 bases, leaving 7 bases of the junction unmatched.

Of note for this clone: Other DNA sequences in the same sample also yield this CDR3. The V call is TRBV19, the J call TRBJ1-5; TRBD1 aligns across 7 bases. The CDR3 contains 15 residues. V was pared by 3 bases and J by 0 bases, with 2 bases of the junction left unmatched. Looked up from germline, CDR1 is LNHDA and CDR2 is SQIVND (reference sequence). CDR3 residues: CASSIGTVSNQPQHF. The CDR3 region has the DNA TGTGCCAGTAGTATTGGGACAGTTAGCAATCAGCCCCAGCATTTT.

This clone came up once. The chain combines TRBV7-6 with TRBJ1-1, with TRBD1 as a possible D gene (6 bases). V was pared by 3 bases and J by 3 bases, with 11 bases between. From germline, CDR1 is SGHVS and CDR2 FNYEAQ. The CDR3 consists of 14 residues. Here the CDR3 reads CASSFGGRDTEAFF. For the CDR3, the DNA is TGTGCCAGCAGCTTCGGGGGCCGCGACACTGAAGCTTTCTTT.

The chain carries TRBV7-2 and TRBJ2-7; 7 bases are a match to TRBD2. Trimming took 3 bases from V and 4 from J; bases not matched to a gene: 6. This CDR3 contains 14 residues. Per the germline V gene, CDR1 is SGHTA and CDR2 is FQGNSA. This CDR3 reads CASSFGGGLYEQYF. CDR3 nucleotides: TGTGCCAGCAGCTTCGGGGGAGGGTTGTACGAGCAGTACTTC. Full variable domain (outside the CDR3, taken from reference TRBV7-2 and TRBJ2-7): GAGVSQSPSNKVTEKGKDVELRCDPISGHTALYWYRQSLGQGLEFLIYFQGNSAPDKSGLPSDRFSAERTGGSVSTLTIQRTQQEDSAVYLCASSFGGGLYEQYFGPGTRLTVT.

The chain couples TRBV6-1 to TRBJ2-1; perhaps TRBD1 as D (6 bases). Germline V CDR1 and CDR2: MNHNS, SASEGT. V was trimmed by 4 bases and J by 0 bases, leaving 10 bases between them. The CDR3 runs 15 residues. The CDR3 spells CASSVGQSSYNEQFF. The DNA of the CDR3 is TGTGCCAGCAGTGTTGGACAGAGCTCCTACAATGAGCAGTTCTTC.

The chain combines TRBV5-6 with TRBJ2-7, with D possibly matching TRBD2 (5 bases). The CDR3 totals 14 residues. Germline lookup yields CDR1 SGHDT and CDR2 YYEEEE. Trimming left V 4 bases short and J 0 bases short, with 11 bases between. The chain's CDR3 is CASSNRGFSYEQYF. CDR3 coding DNA: TGTGCCAGCAGCAACCGGGGTTTCTCCTACGAGCAGTACTTC. Supplemented by reference TRBV5-6 and TRBJ2-7, the full variable domain reads DAGVTQSPTHLIKTRGQQVTLRCSPKSGHDTVSWYQQALGQGPQFIFQYYEEEERQRGNFPDRFSGHQFPNYSSELNVNALLLGDSALYLCASSNRGFSYEQYFGPGTRLTVT.